The clone carrying this T cell receptor beta chain was detected once. The data stem from a study of blood T cell repertoires in COVID-19. Turning to the study itself: PBMCs, B-cell-depleted T cells, or T cells provided the cDNA or gDNA that made up the material.

The CDR3 consists of 14 residues. The V end was cut by 5 bases, the J end by 5 bases, with 15 bases between. CDR1 and CDR2 from the germline V gene are LNHDA and SQIVND (reference sequence). Sequencing was performed with immunoSEQ multiplex PCR; in TCRdb, only in-frame clones are kept and a portion is missing. Here the sample spans approximately 200,000 clones, around four fifths being singletons. The chain carries TRBV19 and TRBJ2-5; unclear D gene. The sequence was obtained from a woman of 80 years or more with COVID-19, enrolled during active disease. The sample comprised peripheral blood. The CDR3 spells CASSFWAQDETQYF. The CDR3 DNA follows: TGTGCCAGTAGTTTCTGGGCACAAGACGAGACCCAGTACTTC.